The 13 T cell receptor beta chains listed next were all sequenced from one sample in a study of T cells in Graves' hyperthyroidism and ophthalmopathy. The CDR3 regions of TCR beta were amplified from RNA transcripts. Primed by the HTBI set, a first-round RT-PCR was run on the TCR CDR3. TCRdb re-analysed the multiplex PCR reads in MiXCR, keeping a single row per CDR3 protein. Of roughly 260,000 distinct CDR3 sequences listed, 13% to 15% are singletons. Sequenced material: blood. The receptor set was obtained from a woman in her thirties or forties with Graves' hyperthyroidism that later progressed to Graves' ophthalmopathy.

This clonotype was found many times. The genes are TRBV5-1 and TRBJ2-3, with D unresolved. The CDR3 sequence is 16 residues long. Trimming left V 0 bases short and J 1 base short, with 12 bases between. Per germline, CDR1 SGHRS and CDR2 YFSETQ. CDR3 region: CASSLAPGTGTDTQYF. CDR3 in DNA: TGCGCCAGCAGCTTGGCCCCCGGAACCGGCACAGATACGCAGTATTTT.

This clonotype has ten or more counts. This chain uses TRBV11-2 with TRBJ1-2; D not certain. Trimming cost V 4 bases and J 0 bases, with 18 bases left between them. The CDR3 spans 17 residues. Germline V lookup: CDR1 SGHAT, CDR2 FQNNGV. The CDR3 sequence: CASSSLSKTDPNYGYTF. The CDR3 DNA follows: TGTGCCAGCAGCTCGCTCTCAAAGACGGACCCTAACTATGGCTACACCTTC.

This clonotype was recorded at least ten times. This chain links TRBV9 with TRBJ2-2; D remains ambiguous. The germline V gene has CDR1 SGDLS and CDR2 YYNGEE. This CDR3 is 11 amino acids long. The germline V and J ends were trimmed by 3 bases and 4 bases, with 1 base remaining between them. CDR3 sequence (DNA): TGTGCCAGCAGCGCCACCGGGGAGCTGTTTTTT. Amino acids: CASSATGELFF.

Ten or more counts support this clonotype. The rearrangement links TRBV12-3 or TRBV12-4 to TRBJ1-1; 8 bases map to TRBD1. Trimming took 5 bases from V and 1 from J; bases not matched to a gene: 9. The CDR3 consists of 16 residues. The CDR3 sequence is CASSPWTGQTNTEAFF. The CDR3, as DNA: TGTGCCAGCAGTCCCTGGACAGGGCAGACGAACACTGAAGCTTTCTTT.

This clonotype came up many times. The rearrangement links TRBV5-4 to TRBJ2-5, with D perhaps TRBD1 (6 bases). CDR1 SGHNT and CDR2 YYREEE come from the germline V gene (reference sequence). V lost 4 bases and J lost 5, with 12 bases in between. The CDR3 covers 13 residues. CDR3 DNA: TGTGCCAGCAGCCTTGGACAGTTGGAGACCCAGTACTTC. It yields the protein CASSLGQLETQYF.

The chain uses TRBV5-1 and TRBJ2-3, with TRBD2 identical over 8 bases. The CDR3 is 17 residues long. CDR1 and CDR2 (germline): SGHRS, YFSETQ. V trimming: 0 bases; J trimming: 1 base; junction bases outside the gene matches: 7. CDR3 nucleotide sequence: TGCGCCAGCAGCTTGGACGGGGGGGCAGGGGGCACAGATACGCAGTATTTT. It translates to CASSLDGGAGGTDTQYF.

This clonotype has a handful of counts. The chain recombines TRBV5-1 with TRBJ2-7; no clear D gene. Per germline, CDR1 SGHRS and CDR2 YFSETQ. Trimming removed 4 bases at V and 9 bases at J, with 11 bases between. The CDR3 spans 11 residues. The CDR3 region is CASSTGRGQYF. The CDR3, as DNA: TGCGCCAGCAGCACCGGGCGCGGGCAGTACTTC.

This clonotype was detected ten times or more. The chain employs TRBV7-3 and TRBJ2-7; D may be TRBD1 or TRBD2 (5 bases each). The CDR3 length is 14 residues. Germline values: CDR1 SGHTA, CDR2 FQGTGA. The V end lost 5 bases, the J end lost 3 bases, and 14 bases lay between the germline ends. The CDR3 region has the DNA TGTGCCAGCAGCCCATTGGGGGTGCTCTACGAGCAGTACTTC. Its protein is CASSPLGVLYEQYF.

This clonotype came up once. The V gene is TRBV11-2, the J gene TRBJ2-1; D tentatively fits TRBD1 or TRBD2 (5 bases each). In germline, CDR1 is SGHAT, CDR2 FQNNGV. V lost 3 bases and J 2 bases, leaving 11 bases between the germline ends. The CDR3 has 15 amino acids. The CDR3 sequence is CASSFYGAAYNEQFF. CDR3 in DNA: TGTGCCAGCAGCTTTTACGGGGCAGCCTACAATGAGCAGTTCTTC.

This chain links TRBV28 with TRBJ1-1; D is perhaps TRBD1 (5 bases). The germline V gene has CDR1 MDHEN and CDR2 SYDVKM. Between the trimmed V and J ends, which lost 4 bases and 5 bases, there was a span of 14 bases. This CDR3 has 14 residues. CDR3 sequence reads: CASSSETVVTEAFF. In DNA form, the CDR3 reads TGTGCCAGCAGTTCGGAGACAGTGGTGACTGAAGCTTTCTTT. Variable domain in full (rest from reference TRBV28 and TRBJ1-1): DVKVTQSSRYLVKRTGEKVFLECVQDMDHENMFWYRQDPGLGLRLIYFSYDVKMKEKGDIPEGYSVSREKKERFSLILESASTNQTSMYLCASSSETVVTEAFFGQGTRLTVV.

There are a few counts of this clonotype. The chain couples TRBV28 to TRBJ1-5; D possibly corresponds to TRBD1 (5 bases). Germline V CDR1 and CDR2: MDHEN, SYDVKM. The CDR3 is made up of 15 amino acids. Trimming took 6 bases from V and 9 from J, leaving 21 bases between them. The CDR3 DNA is TGTGCCAGCAGCCCAAGCGGGGCCGTCCGCCGGCCCCAGCATTTT. Protein sequence: CASSPSGAVRRPQHF.

This clonotype was recorded at least ten times. The CDR3 loop is CAWSHPGTYNEQFF. CDR3 DNA sequence: TGTGCCTGGAGCCACCCCGGGACCTACAATGAGCAGTTCTTC. The chain couples TRBV30 to TRBJ2-1, with TRBD2 as a possible D gene (5 bases). CDR3 length: 14 amino acids. From germline, CDR1 is GTSNPN and CDR2 SVGIG (reference sequence). V lost 3 bases and J lost 2, with 11 bases in between.

This clonotype was seen repeatedly, ten times or more. The chain has TRBV15 and TRBJ2-3, with D maybe TRBD2 (5 bases). The CDR3 totals 16 residues. V lost 0 bases to trimming and J lost 0 bases, with 10 bases between them. Per germline, CDR1 LNHNV and CDR2 YYDKDF (reference sequence). The CDR3 sequence: CATSRDWTLSTDTQYF. The DNA of the CDR3 is TGTGCCACCAGCAGAGATTGGACTCTTAGCACAGATACGCAGTATTTT.